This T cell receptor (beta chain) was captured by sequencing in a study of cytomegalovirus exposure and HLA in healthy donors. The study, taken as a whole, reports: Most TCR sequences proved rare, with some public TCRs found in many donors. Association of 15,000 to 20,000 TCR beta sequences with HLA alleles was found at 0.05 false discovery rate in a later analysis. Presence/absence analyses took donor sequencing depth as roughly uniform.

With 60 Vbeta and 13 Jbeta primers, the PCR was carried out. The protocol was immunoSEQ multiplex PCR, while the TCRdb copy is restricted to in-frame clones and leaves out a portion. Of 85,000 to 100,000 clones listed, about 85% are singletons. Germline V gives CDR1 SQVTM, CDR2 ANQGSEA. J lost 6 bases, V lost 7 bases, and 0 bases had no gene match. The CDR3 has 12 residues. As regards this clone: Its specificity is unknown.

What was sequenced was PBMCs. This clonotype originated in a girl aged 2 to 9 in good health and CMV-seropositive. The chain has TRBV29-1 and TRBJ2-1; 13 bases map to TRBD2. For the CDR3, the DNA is TGCAGCGGGACTAGCGGGAGCAATGAGCAGTTCTTC. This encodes CSGTSGSNEQFF.